The clone carrying this T cell receptor beta chain is a singleton in its sample. This sample stems from a study of blood T cell repertoires in COVID-19. Study-wide context: Material from acute and convalescent COVID-19 was sourced from the United States, Italy and Spain. T cells, B-cell-depleted T cells, or PBMCs provided the cDNA or gDNA that served as material.

As processed by the authors: Reference gene primer amplification gave estimated nucleated cell counts. Assay used: immunoSEQ multiplex PCR; TCRdb lists only in-frame clones, some missing. V, J and clone size reflect that table, while D and trimming were determined from the DNA. The sample includes 250,000 or so clones, roughly 89% of them seen just once. This TCR came from a woman in her twenties or thirties with active or convalescent COVID-19. Input material: peripheral blood.

This CDR3 is CSVQIQGALVEAFF. The DNA for the CDR3 is TGCAGCGTACAAATCCAGGGCGCGCTAGTTGAAGCTTTCTTT. J is TRBJ1-1 and V is TRBV29-1, with D possibly TRBD1 on 5 matching bases. Trimming cost V 6 bases and J 7 bases, with 21 bases left between them. The CDR3 covers 14 residues. Germline V CDR1 and CDR2: SQVTM, ANQGSEA.